Following are 5 T cell receptor beta chains from one sample sequenced in a study of regulatory T cells in long-lasting Graves disease. Building the TCR beta libraries relied on iRepertoire HTBI primers, and CDR3 regions underwent Arm-PCR. TCRdb re-analysed the multiplex PCR reads in MiXCR, keeping a single row per CDR3 protein. The sample shows 200,000 to 250,000 distinct CDR3 sequences, roughly 18% of them seen only once. The time point here: newly diagnosed GD, antithyroid drugs for less than 3 months. Researchers made the TCR library from RNA that was extracted from PBMCs. These sequences were also reported in another study, on T cells in Graves' hyperthyroidism and ophthalmopathy.

The source was peripheral blood mononuclear cells (PBMCs), collected at new diagnosis, from a patient treated with antithyroid drugs. The receptor source for this set is a woman under 40 with Graves disease.

This chain links TRBV19 with TRBJ1-1; D is possibly TRBD1 (6 bases). This CDR3 has 15 amino acids. CDR1 and CDR2 (germline): LNHDA, SQIVND (reference sequence). Trimming removed 2 bases from V and 1 base from J, with 11 bases in between. This CDR3 is CASSIPGTRNTEAFF. The DNA of the CDR3 is TGTGCCAGTAGTATACCTGGGACAAGGAACACTGAAGCTTTCTTT. The complete variable domain, with remaining parts taken from reference TRBV19 and TRBJ1-1, reads DGGITQSPKYLFRKEGQNVTLSCEQNLNHDAMYWYRQDPGQGLRLIYYSQIVNDFQKGDIAEGYSVSREKKESFPLTVTSAQKNPTAFYLCASSIPGTRNTEAFFGQGTRLTVV.

This clonotype showed up many times. The chain is built from TRBV28 and TRBJ2-1, with 11 bases that match TRBD1. CDR1 is MDHEN and CDR2 is SYDVKM in the germline V gene. Losses at the gene ends were 8 bases for V and 0 bases for J; bases not matched to a gene: 12. The CDR3 runs 18 residues. CDR3 nucleotides: TGTGCCAGCCTTGACCGGGACAGGGGGGGGGGCTCCTACAATGAGCAGTTCTTC. This sequence encodes CASLDRDRGGGSYNEQFF.

The rearrangement links TRBV5-4 to TRBJ1-4, with D uncertain. Trimming took off 3 bases at V and 7 bases at J, with 10 bases between the two ends. The CDR3 contains 13 residues. The germline V gene encodes CDR1 SGHNT and CDR2 YYREEE (reference sequence). In nucleotides, the CDR3 is TGTGCCAGCAGCTATGTGGGGAGTGAAAAACTGTTTTTT. Its translation is CASSYVGSEKLFF.

This clonotype was observed at least ten times. The chain joins TRBV7-6 to TRBJ2-1, with TRBD2 as a possible D gene (5 bases). V was pared by 3 bases and J by 6 bases, with 9 bases between. Germline V gene lookup returns CDR1 SGHVS and CDR2 FNYEAQ. This CDR3 is 13 amino acids long. CDR3 residues: CASSFGESNEQFF. As DNA, the CDR3 is TGTGCCAGCAGCTTCGGGGAGAGCAATGAGCAGTTCTTC.

This clonotype has only a few counts. DNA of the CDR3: TGCGCCAGCAGCCAACTACCGAACTTGAACACTGAAGCTTTCTTT. Amino acid sequence: CASSQLPNLNTEAFF. The V gene is TRBV4-1, the J gene TRBJ1-1; D is unclear. Germline V lookup: CDR1 MGHRA, CDR2 YSYEKL. CDR3 length: 15 amino acids. Trimming removed 2 bases at V and 0 bases at J, with 10 bases between.